The 25 T cell receptor beta chains below come from one sample, sequenced in a study of CD8+CD57+ T cells in acquired aplastic anemia. The use of genomic DNA as template underpinned the TCR beta VDJ and CDR3 profiling. TCRdb used MiXCR to reprocess the reads, holding one entry per CDR3 protein. This sample carries hundreds of thousands of distinct CDR3 sequences, 65% to 75% of them seen once, and the ten largest clones take 4%. Input material: sorted CD4+, CD8+, or CD8+CD57+ T cells (not recorded which) from PBMCs. Source of these receptors: a human donor in good health, serving as a control.

The gene calls are TRBV7-1 and TRBJ2-3, with TRBD2 matching over 13 bases. TRBV7-1 has ORF status, its function being uncertain. V was pared by 11 bases and J by 4 bases, with 15 bases of the junction left unmatched. CDR3 length: 17 residues. In nucleotides, the CDR3 is TGTGCCCCACGTGTGGGAACTAGCGGGGGGGCCCCAGATACGCAGTATTTT. Protein: CAPRVGTSGGAPDTQYF.

In this sample, this clonotype turned up many times. The rearrangement links TRBV12-3 or TRBV12-4 to TRBJ1-4; D may be TRBD1 (6 bases). V was cut by 6 bases and J by 8 bases, with 13 bases left in between. This CDR3 comprises 13 residues. CDR3 coding DNA: TGTGCCAGCAGCCGCGGGACAACCGAAAAACTGTTTTTT. It specifies CASSRGTTEKLFF.

This chain links TRBV7-3 with TRBJ2-5; 13 positions agree with TRBD2. Trimming took 2 bases from V and 7 from J; bases not matched to a gene: 10. Germline CDR1 and CDR2: SGHTA and FQGTGA. The CDR3 spans 17 residues. This chain's CDR3 is CASSLEPGLAGPWTQYF. CDR3 DNA: TGTGCCAGCAGCTTAGAGCCGGGACTAGCGGGGCCCTGGACCCAGTACTTC.

This clonotype has a count of ten or more. V and J are TRBV6-2 or TRBV6-3 and TRBJ2-5, with D maybe TRBD2 (5 bases). V was clipped by 6 bases and J by 8 bases, with 10 bases between them. This CDR3 region has 11 residues. Germline assignment: CDR1 MNHEY and CDR2 SVGEGT. The CDR3 spells CASSPGGTQYF. The CDR3 DNA sequence: TGTGCCAGCAGCCCAGGAGGTACCCAGTACTTC.

J is TRBJ2-5 and V is TRBV6-5; D is uncertain. The germline CDR1 and CDR2 sequences are MNHEY and SVGAGI. V lost 7 bases and J 5 bases, leaving 14 bases between the germline ends. This CDR3 has 13 residues. The CDR3 coding sequence is TGTGCCAGCAAGGACCCTCCTACGGAGACCCAGTACTTC. It encodes CASKDPPTETQYF.

The sample holds many counts of this clonotype. A single base separates this from a much larger clone, so it may be a read error. V and J are TRBV7-2 and TRBJ1-6; a weak D match, TRBD1 (5 bases). The CDR3 loop spans 15 amino acids. The germline gives CDR1 SGHTA, CDR2 FQGNSA. Between the trimmed V and J ends, which lost 3 bases and 5 bases, there was a span of 11 bases. Written as DNA, the CDR3 is TGTGCCAGCAGCTTGGGACTCAACCATAATTCACCCCTCCACTTT. This translates into CASSLGLNHNSPLHF.

With regard to this clonotype: An end of the junction differs from the germline gene, which may be a read error. This chain joins TRBV7-3 and TRBJ2-7; D not certain. Germline assignment: CDR1 SGHTA and CDR2 FQGTGA. There are 14 residues in the CDR3. CDR3 amino acids: CATSPETVVDWRYF. CDR3 in DNA: TGTGCCACCAGCCCCGAAACGGTAGTAGACTGGCGCTACTTC.

About this clonotype itself: Its ends do not fully match the called genes, so a read error is possible. The rearrangement uses TRBV2 and TRBJ1-2, with TRBD1 matching over 7 bases. CDR1 is SNHLY and CDR2 is FYNNEI in the germline V gene. CDR3 size: 13 residues. The chain's CDR3 is CTSRVGTAYGYTF. The CDR3 DNA is TGCACCAGCAGAGTCGGGACAGCCTATGGCTACACCTTC. The variable domain in full, with the rest retrieved from reference TRBV2 and TRBJ1-2, is EPEVTQTPSHQVTQMGQEVILRCVPISNHLYFYWYRQILGQKVEFLVSFYNNEISEKSEIFDDQFSVERPDGSNFTLKIRSTKLEDSAMYFCTSRVGTAYGYTFGSGTRLTVV.

This rearrangement joins TRBV19 to TRBJ2-3; D is unclear. Deletions cut 10 bases from V and 1 base from J, with 18 bases between. The CDR3 extends over 15 amino acids. Germline V gene data show CDR1 as LNHDA and CDR2 as SQIVND (reference sequence). The CDR3 sequence: CATRLTAAGTDTQYF. CDR3 DNA: TGTGCCACCCGACTGACGGCTGCGGGCACAGATACGCAGTATTTT.

In the case of this clonotype: The CDR3 end shows no conserved phenylalanine or tryptophan, and so a read error is likely. The DNA is omitted, as the CDR3 cannot be located on it reliably, and the CDR3 follows TCRdb's listing. The chain links TRBV7-2 to TRBJ1-2. The germline V gene has CDR1 SGHTA and CDR2 FQGNSA. The CDR3 is 13 amino acids in total, end residues counted. CDR3: CASSPGDGTRGNT.

For this clonotype: No DNA is shown, since the ends of the CDR3 on it are uncertain; the CDR3 is the one TCRdb lists. The chain joins TRBV5-4 to TRBJ1-6; the table names TRBD1, a call not compared with the DNA. Inclusive of both ends, the CDR3 amounts to 23 amino acids. CDR1 is SGHNT, CDR2 YYREEE, per germline (reference sequence). This CDR3 reads CASSQTSVYFCATSGDLNSPLHF.

This rearrangement joins TRBV19 to TRBJ1-6; D perhaps matches TRBD1 (6 bases). Germline lookup yields CDR1 LNHDA and CDR2 SQIVND (reference sequence). The CDR3 runs to 14 residues. Trimming removed 5 bases at V and 14 bases at J, with 19 bases between. The CDR3 region is CASSGREGGRALHF. In DNA, the CDR3 is TGTGCCAGTAGTGGCCGGGAGGGGGGTAGGGCCCTCCACTTT.

Comment on this clonotype: Since no conserved phenylalanine or tryptophan closes the CDR3, a read error is the likely cause. It is unclear where the CDR3 begins or ends on the DNA, so no DNA is shown, and the CDR3 is as TCRdb lists it. The rearrangement joins TRBV9 to TRBJ2-2; TRBD1 is taken as the D call from the table, unchecked against the DNA. A total of 13 residues make up the CDR3, ends included. CDR1 SGDLS and CDR2 YYNGEE come from the germline V gene. The CDR3 spells CASSGLRGAGANV.

The CDR3 here is CASRGGGADTQYF. As DNA, the CDR3 is TGTGCCAGTAGGGGGGGGGGGGCAGATACGCAGTATTTT. The chain uses TRBV19 and TRBJ2-3, with TRBD2 matching over 7 bases. V lost 6 bases and J lost 4; bases outside the gene matches: 4. The CDR3 is 13 residues long. Germline loops: CDR1 LNHDA, CDR2 SQIVND (reference sequence).

The rearrangement links TRBV9 to TRBJ2-5, with a tentative D call TRBD1 (6 bases). Trimming took 5 bases from V and 9 from J, leaving 26 bases between them. The CDR3 consists of 16 residues. CDR1 SGDLS and CDR2 YYNGEE come from the germline V gene. The CDR3 here is CASRLGQRNSPHPQYF. The CDR3 DNA follows: TGTGCCAGCAGGTTAGGACAGAGGAATTCACCCCACCCCCAGTACTTC. Filled out from reference TRBV9 and TRBJ2-5, the complete variable domain reads DSGVTQTPKHLITATGQRVTLRCSPRSGDLSVYWYQQSLDQGLQFLIQYYNGEERAKGNILERFSAQQFPDLHSELNLSSLELGDSALYFCASRLGQRNSPHPQYFGPGTRLLVL.

Remarks on this clonotype: The CDR3 carries no conserved terminal phenylalanine or tryptophan, so it likely arises from a read error. The DNA is left out, because the CDR3 cannot be placed on it with certainty; the CDR3 is given as TCRdb lists it. The chain uses TRBV7-6 and TRBJ2-3. The CDR3 spans 13 residues, counting both ends. Germline-derived CDR1 and CDR2 are SGHVS and FNYEAQ. This chain's CDR3 is CASSLRARTATSS.

For this clonotype: Germline is not matched at one junction end, which may reflect a read error. This chain links TRBV2 with TRBJ2-1, with D possibly matching TRBD2 (5 bases). The CDR3 runs 14 residues. Per the germline V gene, CDR1 is SNHLY and CDR2 is FYNNEI. CDR3 sequence reads: CASSRGNSENEQFF. CDR3 in DNA: TGCGCCAGCAGTCGGGGTAATAGCGAGAATGAGCAGTTCTTC.

The table lists this clonotype with many counts. The chain recombines TRBV5-1 with TRBJ1-1, with 8 bases lining up with TRBD1. CDR1 and CDR2 from the germline V gene are SGHRS and YFSETQ. The V and J ends lost 4 bases and 6 bases, in that order; junction bases with no gene match: 8. CDR3 length equals 14 residues. CDR3 protein: CASSRTGGSAEAFF. CDR3 DNA: TGCGCCAGCAGCAGAACAGGGGGTAGTGCTGAAGCTTTCTTT. The full variable domain, rest sourced from reference TRBV5-1 and TRBJ1-1, is KAGVTQTPRYLIKTRGQQVTLSCSPISGHRSVSWYQQTPGQGLQFLFEYFSETQRNKGNFPGRFSGRQFSNSRSEMNVSTLELGDSALYLCASSRTGGSAEAFFGQGTRLTVV.

On this clonotype: The germline gene is not matched at one end of the junction; a read error may be the cause. V is TRBV3-1 and J is TRBJ2-5, with D possibly being TRBD1 (5 bases). CDR3 length: 15 residues. Germline CDR1 LGHDT, CDR2 YNNKEL (reference sequence). Here the CDR3 DNA reads TGCGCCGGCAGCTTGGGTCAGGGTGGTCAAGAGGCCCAGTACTTC. Translating it yields CAGSLGQGGQEAQYF.

This CDR3 is CASSIFRVTYGYTF. For the CDR3, the DNA is TGTGCCAGTAGTATATTCCGGGTTACATATGGCTACACCTTC. This chain links TRBV19 with TRBJ1-2; D gene ambiguous. The germline V gene encodes CDR1 LNHDA and CDR2 SQIVND (reference sequence). V lost 2 bases to trimming and J lost 5 bases, with 12 bases between them. This CDR3 has 14 residues.

Note on this clonotype: A read error may account for a junction end that differs from germline. V gene TRBV9 combines with J gene TRBJ2-1, with D maybe TRBD2 (6 bases). The length of the CDR3 is 13 residues. The V gene's germline CDR1 is SGDLS and CDR2 YYNGEE. CDR3 bases: TGTGCCAGCAGCCCCGGGACTCTCCTTTCAAAGGTCTTC. It is translated as CASSPGTLLSKVF.

The chain recombines TRBV7-2 with TRBJ2-5; TRBD2 matches 11 bases. The germline V gene has CDR1 SGHTA and CDR2 FQGNSA. The CDR3 has 15 residues. With 5 bases clipped from V and 7 bases from J, the junction kept 9 bases outside the gene matches. CDR3 loop: CASSRTSGGPGTQYF. The CDR3 nucleotides are TGTGCCAGCAGCAGAACTAGCGGGGGACCAGGGACCCAGTACTTC. Looking up the rest from reference TRBV7-2 and TRBJ2-5 gives the full variable domain: GAGVSQSPSNKVTEKGKDVELRCDPISGHTALYWYRQSLGQGLEFLIYFQGNSAPDKSGLPSDRFSAERTGGSVSTLTIQRTQQEDSAVYLCASSRTSGGPGTQYFGPGTRLLVL.

This clonotype was picked up a small number of times. Since no conserved phenylalanine or tryptophan closes the CDR3, a read error is the likely cause. Because the CDR3's place on the DNA is in doubt, the DNA is left out and the CDR3 is given as listed by TCRdb. This chain links TRBV7-2 with TRBJ1-4; TRBD1, the table's D call, was not compared with the DNA. Germline V gene data show CDR1 as SGHTA and CDR2 as FQGNSA. The CDR3 has 13 residues if both end residues are counted. This CDR3 reads CASSLQYSGANVL.

As concerns this clonotype: The junction departs from the called germline gene at one end, perhaps through a read error. This chain links TRBV7-8 with TRBJ1-3; D remains unclear. Looked up from germline, CDR1 is SGHVS and CDR2 is FQNEAQ. CDR3 length equals 15 residues. CDR3 nucleotide sequence: TGTGCCAGCAGCCCCCGAACAGCCGTCGGAAACATCATATATTTT. It translates to CASSPRTAVGNIIYF.

The table lists this clonotype with many counts. J is TRBJ2-5 and V is TRBV5-8, with 12 nucleotides matching TRBD2. Looked up from germline, CDR1 is SGHTS and CDR2 is YDEGEE. V shed 4 bases and J 3 bases; nucleotides not matched to a gene: 4. The CDR3 sequence is 15 residues long. CDR3 bases: TGTGCCAGCAGCGTGAGACTAGCGGGGGAAGAGACCCAGTACTTC. Translated, it gives CASSVRLAGEETQYF.